The 11 T cell receptor beta chains presented below share a single source sample, sequenced in a study of blood T cell repertoires in COVID-19. Measured with immunoSEQ multiplex PCR; TCRdb has only the in-frame clones, and not every one. The table includes roughly 180,000 clones, more than 80% detected once. Sequencing used peripheral blood. These receptors were collected from a woman aged 40 to 50 with COVID-19, enrolled during active disease.

Only a few counts were recorded for this clone. The chain has TRBV9 and TRBJ1-5, with TRBD1 matching 7 bases. The length of the CDR3 is 13 residues. Germline V lookup: CDR1 SGDLS, CDR2 YYNGEE. V shed 8 bases and J 3 bases; nucleotides not matched to a gene: 5. The CDR3 is CARGQDPNQPQHF. Written as DNA, the CDR3 is TGTGCCAGAGGACAGGATCCCAATCAGCCCCAGCATTTT.

The genes are TRBV5-6 and TRBJ2-7; 8 bases match TRBD1. The CDR3 has 15 residues. Looked up from germline, CDR1 is SGHDT and CDR2 is YYEEEE. With 4 bases clipped from V and 2 bases from J, the junction kept 8 bases outside the gene matches. The CDR3 is CASSRPGQVAYEQYF. CDR3 sequence (DNA): TGTGCCAGCAGCCGGCCGGGACAGGTAGCCTACGAGCAGTACTTC.

The J gene is TRBJ2-7, the V gene TRBV19, with 9 bases that match TRBD2. J lost 2 bases, V lost 3 bases, and 5 bases had no gene match. This CDR3 is 15 amino acids long. Germline CDR1 reads LNHDA; CDR2 reads SQIVND (reference sequence). In DNA form, the CDR3 reads TGTGCCAGTAGTATGGGTAGCGGGGGAACCTACGAGCAGTACGTC. It translates to CASSMGSGGTYEQYV.

The rearrangement links TRBV19 to TRBJ2-1, with 12 bases aligning to TRBD2. The CDR3 has 18 amino acids. Germline values: CDR1 LNHDA, CDR2 SQIVND (reference sequence). CDR3 in DNA: TGTGTCACGGCTAATATAAAACAGGGGACTAGCGGGTATTCTGAGCAGTTCTTC. It codes for CVTANIKQGTSGYSEQFF.

The chain has TRBV24-1 and TRBJ2-1, with 7 bases lining up with TRBD2. Germline V gene sequence: CDR1 KGHDR, CDR2 SFDVKD. The CDR3 consists of 16 residues. The junction had 9 bases not matched to a gene; V was cut back by 3 bases and J by 5 bases. The CDR3 coding sequence is TGTGCCACCAGTGATATTGGAGCGGGACCCGACAATGAGCAGTTCTTC. It yields the protein CATSDIGAGPDNEQFF.

The V gene is TRBV5-4, the J gene TRBJ2-7; D may be TRBD1 (5 bases). CDR1 SGHNT and CDR2 YYREEE come from the germline V gene (reference sequence). This CDR3 has 13 residues. Trimming stripped 3 bases from V and 2 bases from J, with 9 bases between. The CDR3, as DNA: TGTGCCAGCAGCTATAGGGGTACCTACGAGCAGTACTTC. Encoded protein: CASSYRGTYEQYF.

V usage is TRBV27 and J usage is TRBJ2-1; 11 positions match TRBD2. Germline CDR1 is MNHEY and CDR2 is SMNVEV (reference sequence). Germline trimming cut 10 bases from V and 7 bases from J; bases unmatched to any gene: 18. The CDR3 is made up of 17 amino acids. The DNA for the CDR3 is TGTGCCATCTCACCGATAACTCCTAGCGGGGGGAGAAATGAGCAGTTCTTC. This codes for CAISPITPSGGRNEQFF.

The chain couples TRBV25-1 to TRBJ1-2; D uncertain. The V end lost 7 bases, the J end lost 4 bases, and 7 bases lay between the germline ends. Germline CDR1 and CDR2: MGHDK and SYGVNS. The CDR3 has 11 amino acids. The CDR3 nucleotides are TGTGCCAGCACGGGGTTCTATGGCTACACCTTC. It is translated as CASTGFYGYTF.

This clone was counted once. One end of the junction is discordant with germline, which a read error may explain. The chain couples TRBV2 to TRBJ1-1, with D uncertain. The CDR3 covers 14 residues. Germline V gives CDR1 SNHLY, CDR2 FYNNEI. The CDR3, as DNA: TGTGCCAGCAGCGAAGACCCCGGGGAGACTGAAGCTTTCTTT. Translated: CASSEDPGETEAFF.

This clone was detected many times. Other DNA sequences in the sample encode the same CDR3. The rearrangement links TRBV19 to TRBJ1-2; 8 nucleotides agree with TRBD1. Germline values: CDR1 LNHDA, CDR2 SQIVND (reference sequence). CDR3 size: 14 residues. V lost 5 bases and J lost 0; bases outside the gene matches: 2. The CDR3 loop reads CASSQQGANYGYTF. CDR3 DNA: TGTGCCAGTAGTCAACAGGGGGCTAACTATGGCTACACCTTC. Filled out from reference TRBV19 and TRBJ1-2, the complete variable domain reads DGGITQSPKYLFRKEGQNVTLSCEQNLNHDAMYWYRQDPGQGLRLIYYSQIVNDFQKGDIAEGYSVSREKKESFPLTVTSAQKNPTAFYLCASSQQGANYGYTFGSGTRLTVV.

This clone was seen more than once but under ten times. This chain links TRBV19 with TRBJ1-2, with D possibly being TRBD1 (6 bases). The V gene's germline CDR1 is LNHDA and CDR2 SQIVND (reference sequence). V was clipped by 6 bases and J by 4 bases, with 15 bases between them. This CDR3 spans 14 amino acids. The CDR3: CASRETNRVYGYTF. In nucleotides, the CDR3 is TGTGCCAGTAGGGAGACAAACAGGGTCTATGGCTACACCTTC.